Below are 16 T cell receptor beta chains sequenced from a single sample in a study of beta chain features in type 1 diabetes. Their specific antigens are unknown. Study results and caveats: Shortening that was moderate but significant affected the TCRB CDR3s of Type 1 diabetes patients in all four CD4+ subsets.

cDNA synthesis used the whole RNA isolate, giving expressed TCRB sequences. The protocol was immunoSEQ multiplex PCR, while the TCRdb copy is restricted to in-frame clones and leaves out a portion. The sample has some 640,000 clones; roughly 13% are singletons. Source material: naive CD4+ T cells from blood. The source of these receptors is a man between 18 and 29 years old with type 1 diabetes.

The chain recombines TRBV19 with TRBJ1-1; D not resolved. V was cut by 3 bases and J by 2 bases, with 10 bases left in between. The CDR3 length is 14 residues. The germline CDR1 and CDR2 sequences are LNHDA and SQIVND (reference sequence). CDR3 in DNA: TGTGCCAGTAGTATGAGCAGAGATAACACTGAAGCTTTCTTT. It codes for CASSMSRDNTEAFF. Based on the CDR3 plus reference TRBV19 and TRBJ1-1, the full variable domain is DGGITQSPKYLFRKEGQNVTLSCEQNLNHDAMYWYRQDPGQGLRLIYYSQIVNDFQKGDIAEGYSVSREKKESFPLTVTSAQKNPTAFYLCASSMSRDNTEAFFGQGTRLTVV.

This clone was seen a few times. The genes are TRBV9 and TRBJ2-7; maybe TRBD1 (6 bases). The CDR3 spans 14 residues. Germline V gene data show CDR1 as SGDLS and CDR2 as YYNGEE. V lost 4 bases and J lost 4, with 15 bases in between. The CDR3 loop is CASSPSDRRYEQYF. The CDR3, as DNA: TGTGCCAGCAGCCCCTCGGACAGACGTTACGAGCAGTACTTC.

This clone turned up a few times. The gene calls are TRBV7-2 and TRBJ1-3; 8 bases are shared with TRBD1. The V gene end was trimmed by 8 bases and the J gene end by 4 bases; junction bases not matched to a gene: 4. There are 13 residues in the CDR3. Per the germline V gene, CDR1 is SGHTA and CDR2 is FQGNSA. The CDR3 DNA is TGTGCCAGCGCGGCAGGGGGCGGAAACACCATATATTTT. This sequence encodes CASAAGGGNTIYF.

This clone was seen a few times. This rearrangement joins TRBV9 to TRBJ2-2, with D perhaps assigned TRBD1 or TRBD2 (5 bases each). This CDR3 has 15 residues. CDR1 is SGDLS, CDR2 YYNGEE, per germline. The V gene lost 0 bases and the J gene lost 5 bases, with 11 bases spanning the gap. The CDR3 nucleotides read TGTGCCAGCAGCGTAGGAGGGGTCATAACCGGGGAGCTGTTTTTT. Protein product: CASSVGGVITGELFF.

This chain links TRBV5-6 with TRBJ1-6; unclear D gene. Trimming removed 1 base at V and 5 bases at J, with 16 bases between. From germline, CDR1 is SGHDT and CDR2 YYEEEE. The CDR3 totals 17 residues. CDR3 region: CASSLPLRADDNSPLHF. DNA for the CDR3: TGTGCCAGCAGCTTGCCCCTCCGGGCAGACGATAATTCACCCCTCCACTTT.

This clone was seen a few times. The rearrangement uses TRBV5-1 and TRBJ2-7; a possible D gene is TRBD2 (5 bases). Germline CDR1 is SGHRS and CDR2 is YFSETQ. The CDR3 spans 13 residues. V shed 2 bases and J shed 9 bases, with 15 bases lying between them. Here the CDR3 DNA reads TGCGCCAGCAGCTTTGGACTTGACGGAGTGCAGTACTTC. Amino acid sequence: CASSFGLDGVQYF.

This clone was seen a few times. The chain links TRBV25-1 to TRBJ2-6, with D unclear. Germline V gene data show CDR1 as MGHDK and CDR2 as SYGVNS. The CDR3 extends over 14 amino acids. Trimming stripped 3 bases from V and 1 base from J, with 4 bases between. This CDR3 reads CASSDDSGANVLTF. In DNA form, the CDR3 reads TGTGCCAGCAGTGATGATTCTGGGGCCAACGTCCTGACTTTC.

V gene TRBV5-1 combines with J gene TRBJ2-1; TRBD2 matches at 13 bases. The CDR3 extends over 15 amino acids. The ends lost 4 bases at V and 7 bases at J; junction bases unmatched: 5. Germline V gives CDR1 SGHRS, CDR2 YFSETQ. CDR3 protein: CASSPGTSGMNEQFF. Written as DNA, the CDR3 is TGCGCCAGCAGCCCGGGGACTAGCGGGATGAATGAGCAGTTCTTC. The complete variable domain, with remaining parts taken from reference TRBV5-1 and TRBJ2-1, reads KAGVTQTPRYLIKTRGQQVTLSCSPISGHRSVSWYQQTPGQGLQFLFEYFSETQRNKGNFPGRFSGRQFSNSRSEMNVSTLELGDSALYLCASSPGTSGMNEQFFGPGTRLTVL.

The rearrangement links TRBV9 to TRBJ1-6; D remains ambiguous. The germline V and J ends were trimmed by 2 bases and 5 bases, with 11 bases remaining between them. CDR3 length: 15 amino acids. CDR1 SGDLS and CDR2 YYNGEE come from the germline V gene. The CDR3 DNA follows: TGTGCCAGCAGCGTTGAAGGGTCAAATAATTCACCCCTCCACTTT. Residues: CASSVEGSNNSPLHF.

A few counts support this clone. The chain joins TRBV5-4 to TRBJ2-2; D is perhaps TRBD1 (6 bases). This CDR3 contains 16 residues. Trimming removed 4 bases from V and 1 base from J, with 14 bases in between. Germline V lookup: CDR1 SGHNT, CDR2 YYREEE (reference sequence). The CDR3 region has the DNA TGTGCCAGCAGCGTCCCGGGACAATTGAACACCGGGGAGCTGTTTTTT. Residues: CASSVPGQLNTGELFF.

The chain couples TRBV27 to TRBJ1-3, with D unclear. The CDR3 is 15 residues long. V dropped 4 bases and J dropped 1 base, with 11 bases sitting between them. The germline V gene has CDR1 MNHEY and CDR2 SMNVEV (reference sequence). The DNA of the CDR3 is TGTGCCAGCAGTTCTGCAAGGGAATCTGGAAACACCATATATTTT. Amino acids: CASSSARESGNTIYF.

This clone was counted a few times. The V and J genes are TRBV19 and TRBJ1-2, with D unclear. This CDR3 is 12 amino acids long. The germline gives CDR1 LNHDA, CDR2 SQIVND (reference sequence). The germline V and J ends were trimmed by 6 bases and 4 bases, with 9 bases remaining between them. Here the CDR3 DNA reads TGTGCCAGTAGACGCAGGCTCTATGGCTACACCTTC. Translated: CASRRRLYGYTF.

The chain employs TRBV7-9 and TRBJ1-4; D uncertain. The V end lost 3 bases, the J end lost 0 bases, and 8 bases lay between the germline ends. This CDR3 spans 15 amino acids. CDR1 and CDR2 from the germline V gene are SEHNR and FQNEAQ (reference sequence). In DNA form, the CDR3 reads TGTGCCAGCAGCTTCGGACGGGCAACTAATGAAAAACTGTTTTTT. Translated, it gives CASSFGRATNEKLFF.

In its sample, this clone was seen a few times. The rearrangement uses TRBV28 and TRBJ1-2; D is possibly TRBD1 (6 bases). The CDR3 sequence is 14 residues long. CDR1 MDHEN and CDR2 SYDVKM come from the germline V gene. The V end lost 4 bases, the J end lost 0 bases, and 9 bases lay between the germline ends. DNA for the CDR3: TGTGCCAGCAGTTGGTACAGGGCTAACTATGGCTACACCTTC. As protein: CASSWYRANYGYTF.

The V gene is TRBV20-1, the J gene TRBJ2-3; no clear D gene. V was shortened by 6 bases and J by 5 bases, with 6 bases between the two germline ends. This CDR3 comprises 10 residues. The V gene's germline CDR1 is DFQATT and CDR2 SNEGSKA (reference sequence). This chain's CDR3 is CSASLDTQYF. DNA for the CDR3: TGCAGTGCGAGCTTAGATACGCAGTATTTT.

The genes are TRBV7-2 and TRBJ2-3; TRBD2 aligns across 10 bases. CDR1 and CDR2 from the germline V gene are SGHTA and FQGNSA. J lost 6 bases, V lost 3 bases, and 9 bases had no gene match. This CDR3 is built from 16 residues. CDR3 nucleotide sequence: TGTGCCAGCAGCTTTTTTAGCGGGGGGCGCGGGGATACGCAGTATTTT. Its protein product is CASSFFSGGRGDTQYF.